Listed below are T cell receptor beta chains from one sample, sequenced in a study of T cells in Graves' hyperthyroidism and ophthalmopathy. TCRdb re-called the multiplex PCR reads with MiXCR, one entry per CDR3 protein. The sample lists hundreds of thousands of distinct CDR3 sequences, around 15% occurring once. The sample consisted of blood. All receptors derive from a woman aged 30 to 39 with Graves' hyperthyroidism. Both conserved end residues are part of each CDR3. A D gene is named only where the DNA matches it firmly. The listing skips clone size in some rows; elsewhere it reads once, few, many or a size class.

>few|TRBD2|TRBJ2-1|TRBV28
CASSFGGSSNNEQFF
TGTGCCAGCAGTTTCGGCGGGAGTAGTAACAATGAGCAGTTCTTC
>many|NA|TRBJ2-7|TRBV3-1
CASSQVSSAGYEQYF
TGTGCCAGCAGCCAAGTTTCTAGCGCGGGCTACGAGCAGTACTTC
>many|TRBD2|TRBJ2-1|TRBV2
CASRLAGDEQFF
TGTGCCAGCAGACTAGCGGGAGATGAGCAGTTCTTC
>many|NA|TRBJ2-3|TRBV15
CATSPGRVDTQYF
TGTGCCACCAGCCCAGGCAGGGTTGATACGCAGTATTTT
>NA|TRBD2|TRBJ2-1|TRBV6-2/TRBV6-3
CAAGGEGFTMWQFF
TGTGCCGCAGGTGGGGAGGGGTTTACAATGTGGCAGTTCTTC
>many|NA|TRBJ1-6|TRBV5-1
CASSLGPNSPLHF
TGCGCCAGCAGCTTGGGACCGAATTCACCCCTCCACTTT
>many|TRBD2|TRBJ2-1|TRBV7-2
CASSASGGSSFNEQFF
TGTGCCAGCAGCGCCAGCGGGGGCAGCAGCTTCAATGAGCAGTTCTTC
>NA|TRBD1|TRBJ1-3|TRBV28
CASSWDRGNENYVNTIYF
TGTGCCAGTTCATGGGACAGGGGGAACGAGAATTACGTAAACACCATATATTTT
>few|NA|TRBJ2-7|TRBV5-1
CASSLPREGVSYEQYF
TGCGCCAGCAGCTTGCCGCGGGAAGGGGTTTCCTACGAGCAGTACTTC
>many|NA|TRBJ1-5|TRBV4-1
CASSQDLQEPQHF
TGCGCCAGCAGCCAAGATCTCCAAGAGCCCCAGCATTTT
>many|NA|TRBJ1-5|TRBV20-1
CSASRGNQPQHF
TGCAGTGCTAGCAGGGGCAATCAGCCCCAGCATTTT
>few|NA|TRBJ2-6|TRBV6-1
CASSSDSSGANVLTF
TGTGCCAGCAGCTCAGACAGCTCTGGGGCCAACGTCCTGACTTTC
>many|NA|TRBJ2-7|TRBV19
CASRAGNSYEQYF
TGTGCCAGTCGGGCAGGGAATTCCTACGAGCAGTACTTC
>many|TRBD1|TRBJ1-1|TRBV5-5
CASSSDNRGRGAFF
TGTGCCAGCAGCTCGGACAACAGGGGGCGCGGAGCTTTCTTT
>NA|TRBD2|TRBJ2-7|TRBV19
CASSIFGGAYEQYF
TGTGCCAGTAGTATATTCGGGGGGGCCTACGAGCAGTACTTC
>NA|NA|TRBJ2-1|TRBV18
CASSPPGLRGYNEQFF
TGTGCCAGCTCACCACCGGGGTTGCGGGGCTACAATGAGCAGTTCTTC
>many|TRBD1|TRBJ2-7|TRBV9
CASSVARDGQGTYEQYF
TGTGCCAGCAGCGTAGCCCGAGACGGACAGGGAACTTACGAGCAGTACTTC
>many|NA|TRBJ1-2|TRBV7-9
CASSLPNYGYTF
TGTGCCAGCAGCCTACCCAACTATGGCTACACCTTC
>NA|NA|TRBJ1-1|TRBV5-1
CASSPGVGAEAFF
TGCGCCAGCAGCCCAGGGGTTGGGGCTGAAGCTTTCTTT
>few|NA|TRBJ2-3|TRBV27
CASSARAGSTDTQYF
TGTGCCAGCAGTGCTCGGGCGGGGTCCACAGATACGCAGTATTTT
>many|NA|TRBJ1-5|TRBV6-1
CASSETAGVGQPQHF
TGTGCCAGCAGTGAAACCGCAGGGGTAGGTCAGCCCCAGCATTTT
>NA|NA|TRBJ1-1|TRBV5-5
CASSLVPAAQKAFF
TGTGCCAGCAGCTTGGTACCCGCCGCCCAAAAAGCTTTCTTT
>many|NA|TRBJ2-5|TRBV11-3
CASSLGLTETQYF
TGTGCCAGCAGCTTGGGACTCACGGAGACCCAGTACTTC
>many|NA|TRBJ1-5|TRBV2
CASSENYPAQPQHF
TGTGCCAGCAGTGAAAACTATCCTGCCCAGCCCCAGCATTTT
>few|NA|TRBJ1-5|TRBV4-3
CASSQGGGLEQPQHF
TGCGCCAGCAGCCAAGGGGGGGGGCTGGAACAGCCCCAGCATTTT
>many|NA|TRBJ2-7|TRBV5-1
CASSSQGGNEQYF
TGCGCCAGCAGCTCACAGGGAGGAAACGAGCAGTACTTC
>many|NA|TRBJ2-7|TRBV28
CASSLLDEQYF
TGTGCCAGCAGTTTACTTGACGAGCAGTACTTC
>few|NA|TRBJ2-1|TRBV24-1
CATSDHTTGISYNEQFF
TGTGCCACCAGTGATCACACGACGGGGATCTCCTACAATGAGCAGTTCTTC
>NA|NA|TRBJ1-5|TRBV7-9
CASSLGSGQIGGSNQPQHF
TGTGCCAGCAGCTTAGGATCGGGGCAAATAGGGGGAAGCAATCAGCCCCAGCATTTT
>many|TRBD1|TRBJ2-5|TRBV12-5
CASGFTLQDREQETQYF
TGTGCTAGTGGTTTCACCCTTCAGGACAGGGAACAAGAGACCCAGTACTTC
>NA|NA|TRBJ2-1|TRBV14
CASSQGYYNEQFF
TGTGCCAGCAGCCAAGGATATTACAATGAGCAGTTCTTC
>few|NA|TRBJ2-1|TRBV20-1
CSARDSGAAVHNEQFF
TGCAGTGCTAGAGATTCAGGGGCAGCTGTCCACAATGAGCAGTTCTTC
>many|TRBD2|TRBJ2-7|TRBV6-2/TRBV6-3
CASSYTSGSYEQYF
TGTGCCAGCAGCTACACTAGCGGCTCCTACGAGCAGTACTTC
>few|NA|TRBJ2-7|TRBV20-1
CSASQPRVRPYEQYF
TGCAGTGCCTCGCAGCCCAGGGTCCGTCCGTACGAGCAGTACTTC
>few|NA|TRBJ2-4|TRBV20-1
CSAQTRELVAKNIQYF
TGCAGTGCTCAGACTCGGGAACTCGTAGCCAAAAACATTCAGTACTTC
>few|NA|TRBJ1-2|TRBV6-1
CASSSRGSNYGYTF
TGTGCCAGCAGCTCCCGCGGGAGTAACTATGGCTACACCTTC
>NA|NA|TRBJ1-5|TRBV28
CARKPAVGPNQPQHF
TGTGCCAGAAAACCGGCCGTTGGGCCGAATCAGCCCCAGCATTTT
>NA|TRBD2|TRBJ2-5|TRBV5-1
CASSIGLAGVSDTQYF
TGCGCCAGCAGCATCGGACTAGCGGGAGTTTCAGACACCCAGTACTTC
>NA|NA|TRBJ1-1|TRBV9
CASSVVGGGDEAFF
TGTGCCAGCAGCGTAGTGGGAGGGGGGGATGAAGCTTTCTTT